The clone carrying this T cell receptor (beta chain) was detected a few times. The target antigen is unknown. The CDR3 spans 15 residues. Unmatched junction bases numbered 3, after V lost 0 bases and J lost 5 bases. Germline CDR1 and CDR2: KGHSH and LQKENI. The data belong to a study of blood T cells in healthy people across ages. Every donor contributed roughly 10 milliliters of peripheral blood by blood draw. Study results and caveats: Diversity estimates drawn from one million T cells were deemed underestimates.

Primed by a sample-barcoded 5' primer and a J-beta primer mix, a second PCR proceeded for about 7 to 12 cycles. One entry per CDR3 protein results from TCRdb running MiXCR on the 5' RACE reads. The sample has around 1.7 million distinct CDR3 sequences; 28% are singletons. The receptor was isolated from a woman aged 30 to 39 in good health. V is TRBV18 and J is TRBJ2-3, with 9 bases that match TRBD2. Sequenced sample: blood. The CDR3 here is CASSPPSGSGDTQYF. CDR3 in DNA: TGTGCCAGCTCACCACCTAGCGGGAGTGGAGATACGCAGTATTTT. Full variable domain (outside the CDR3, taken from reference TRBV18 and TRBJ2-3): NAGVMQNPRHLVRRRGQEARLRCSPMKGHSHVYWYRQLPEEGLKFMVYLQKENIIDESGMPKERFSAEFPKEGPSILRIQQVVRGDSAAYFCASSPPSGSGDTQYFGPGTRLTVL.